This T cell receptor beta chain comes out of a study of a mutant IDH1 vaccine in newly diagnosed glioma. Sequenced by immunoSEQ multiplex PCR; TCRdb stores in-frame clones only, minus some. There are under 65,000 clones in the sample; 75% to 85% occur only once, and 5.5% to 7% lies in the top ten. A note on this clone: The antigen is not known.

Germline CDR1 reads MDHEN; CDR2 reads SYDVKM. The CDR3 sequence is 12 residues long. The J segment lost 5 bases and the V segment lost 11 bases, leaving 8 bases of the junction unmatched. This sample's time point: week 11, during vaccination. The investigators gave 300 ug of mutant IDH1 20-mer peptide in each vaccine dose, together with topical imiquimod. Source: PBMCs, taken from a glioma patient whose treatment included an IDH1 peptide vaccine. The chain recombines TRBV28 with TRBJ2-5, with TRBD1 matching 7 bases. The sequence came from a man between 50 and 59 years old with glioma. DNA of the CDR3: TGTGCCTCACAGGGGTTGGGGGAGACCCAGTACTTC. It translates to CASQGLGETQYF.